These T cell receptor beta chains were read from a single sample in a study of graft-versus-host responses after intestinal transplantation. For these TCRs, the target antigens are not known. The method was immunoSEQ multiplex PCR; TCRdb's version includes in-frame clones alone and lacks a portion of them. In the table there are roughly 69,000 clones, 90% of which are singletons. This specimen consisted of unstimulated CD8+ T cells sorted from spleen or lymph node cells, obtained before transplant. The origin of the receptors is a human donor who was the organ donor for an intestinal transplant. The CDR3 runs from the conserved cysteine through the conserved F or W. D genes are given only for firm matches. Rows may omit the clone size; those that give it use once, few, many or a size class.

abundance | d_gene | j_gene | v_gene | CDR3aa | CDR3nt
NA | TRBD1 | TRBJ1-2 | TRBV19 | CASSPLGTGGNGYTF | TGTGCCAGTAGTCCCCTCGGGACAGGGGGAAACGGCTACACCTTC
NA | NA | TRBJ2-3 | TRBV15 | CATSIRLESPDTQYF | TGTGCCACCAGCATCCGACTGGAGAGTCCAGATACGCAGTATTTT
NA | TRBD2 | TRBJ2-7 | TRBV4-1 | CASSPTSGRSSYEQYF | TGCGCCAGCAGCCCGACTAGCGGAAGGAGCTCCTACGAGCAGTACTTC
NA | NA | TRBJ1-2 | TRBV28 | CASSFGGVYGYTF | TGTGCCAGCAGTTTTGGGGGCGTCTATGGCTACACCTTC
once | NA | TRBJ2-5 | TRBV5-6 | CASSGTGIQETQYF | TGTGCCAGCAGCGGAACAGGGATCCAAGAGACCCAGTACTTC
once | TRBD2 | TRBJ2-7 | TRBV23-1 | CASSHNQASGRPLTYEQYF | TGCGCCAGCAGTCATAATCAGGCTAGCGGGAGGCCATTAACCTACGAGCAGTACTTC
NA | TRBD1 | TRBJ1-1 | TRBV28 | CASSGTGEPRGTEAFF | TGTGCCAGCAGTGGGACAGGGGAACCAAGGGGCACTGAAGCTTTCTTT
NA | TRBD2 | TRBJ2-7 | TRBV7-9 | CASSPYRGGSYEQYF | TGTGCCAGCAGCCCCTATCGGGGGGGATCCTACGAGCAGTACTTC
NA | TRBD2 | TRBJ2-7 | TRBV19 | CASSILAGEYYEQYF | TGTGCCAGTAGTATCCTAGCGGGGGAATATTACGAGCAGTACTTC
NA | NA | TRBJ1-1 | TRBV29-1 | CSVRRNYGNTEAFF | TGCAGCGTCCGGCGGAACTATGGGAACACTGAAGCTTTCTTT
NA | NA | TRBJ2-5 | TRBV15 | CATSSYWGEHQETQYF | TGTGCCACCAGCTCGTACTGGGGGGAGCACCAAGAGACCCAGTACTTC
NA | TRBD1 | TRBJ1-2 | TRBV4-1 | CASSPNLRQGWYGYTF | TGCGCCAGCAGCCCTAATCTCCGACAGGGCTGGTATGGCTACACCTTC
NA | NA | TRBJ1-4 | TRBV18 | CASSPPGRGGGPNEKLFF | TGTGCCAGCTCACCACCCGGCCGCGGGGGGGGGCCTAATGAAAAACTGTTTTTT
NA | NA | TRBJ1-4 | TRBV25-1 | CASSELTGDNEKLFF | TGTGCCAGCAGTGAATTGACAGGTGATAATGAAAAACTGTTTTTT
NA | TRBD1 | TRBJ2-5 | TRBV9 | CASSDRGGYGETQYF | TGTGCCAGCTCCGACAGGGGGGGGTATGGGGAGACCCAGTACTTC
NA | NA | TRBJ2-2 | TRBV5-1 | CASKLTHNSFANTGELFF | TGCGCCAGCAAGTTAACCCACAACAGCTTCGCGAACACCGGGGAGCTGTTTTTT
NA | TRBD2 | TRBJ2-1 | TRBV6-4 | CASSDSAGGYNEQFF | TGTGCCAGCAGTGACTCGGCGGGAGGGTACAATGAGCAGTTCTTC
NA | TRBD2 | TRBJ2-7 | TRBV13 | CASSLEVAGGLNEQYF | TGTGCCAGCAGCTTAGAGGTAGCGGGAGGGCTCAACGAGCAGTACTTC
NA | TRBD2 | TRBJ2-5 | TRBV28 | CASRLLAGAQETQYF | TGTGCCAGCAGGCTTTTAGCGGGAGCTCAGGAGACCCAGTACTTC
NA | NA | TRBJ1-1 | TRBV27 | CASSPAGFLNTEAFF | TGTGCCAGCAGTCCGGCAGGGTTTCTGAACACTGAAGCTTTCTTT
NA | TRBD1 | TRBJ2-1 | TRBV28 | CASSRQGPNHNEQFF | TGTGCCAGCAGTCGACAGGGGCCCAATCACAATGAGCAGTTCTTC
NA | NA | TRBJ1-2 | TRBV18 | CASSPRRDDGYTF | TGTGCCAGCTCACCGCGCAGGGATGATGGCTACACCTTC
NA | NA | TRBJ1-2 | TRBV4-3 | CASSQEGRAVYGYTF | TGCGCCAGCAGCCAAGAGGGCAGGGCAGTCTATGGCTACACCTTC
NA | NA | TRBJ2-3 | TRBV5-1 | CASSFADTQYF | TGCGCCAGCAGCTTTGCGGATACGCAGTATTTT
NA | TRBD2 | TRBJ2-7 | TRBV4-3 | CASSHSGDPRGEQYF | TGCGCCAGCAGCCATAGCGGGGATCCCCGAGGGGAGCAGTACTTC
NA | NA | TRBJ2-7 | TRBV2 | CASSPRGRQEQYF | TGTGCCAGCAGTCCCAGGGGACGCCAGGAGCAGTACTTC
NA | TRBD1 | TRBJ2-1 | TRBV10-1 | CASSEGTGGEQFF | TGCGCCAGCAGTGAAGGGACAGGTGGTGAGCAGTTCTTC
once | TRBD2 | TRBJ2-5 | TRBV6-6 | CASSYSLAGGKETQYF | TGTGCCAGCAGTTACTCTTTAGCGGGAGGGAAGGAGACCCAGTACTTC
NA | TRBD2 | TRBJ2-1 | TRBV9 | CASSLSGSDGNEQFF | TGTGCCAGCAGCCTGAGCGGGAGCGACGGCAATGAGCAGTTCTTC
NA | TRBD2 | TRBJ2-7 | TRBV9 | CASSVGLASYEQYF | TGTGCCAGCAGCGTGGGACTAGCTTCCTACGAGCAGTACTTC
NA | NA | TRBJ2-6 | TRBV9 | CASSWSGFSGANVLTF | TGTGCCAGCAGCTGGAGTGGGTTCTCTGGGGCCAACGTCCTGACTTTC
NA | TRBD1 | TRBJ1-2 | TRBV15 | CATSRDIQGAVYGYTF | TGTGCCACCAGCAGAGATATCCAGGGGGCGGTCTATGGCTACACCTTC
NA | TRBD2 | TRBJ2-7 | TRBV19 | CASRLAGGIDEQYF | TGTGCCAGCCGACTAGCGGGAGGTATCGACGAGCAGTACTTC
once | TRBD1 | TRBJ2-7 | TRBV9 | CASSPGTGAYEQYF | TGTGCCAGCAGCCCGGGGACAGGGGCCTACGAGCAGTACTTC
NA | NA | TRBJ1-4 | TRBV27 | CASGRGEANEKLFF | TGTGCCAGCGGTCGGGGGGAGGCTAATGAAAAACTGTTTTTT
NA | TRBD1 | TRBJ2-3 | TRBV27 | CASSFGSGGFTDTQYF | TGTGCCAGCAGTTTCGGGTCAGGGGGATTCACAGATACGCAGTATTTT
NA | TRBD2 | TRBJ2-5 | TRBV7-9 | CASSPGVLAGSQETQYF | TGTGCCAGCAGCCCGGGGGTACTAGCGGGAAGTCAAGAGACCCAGTACTTC
NA | TRBD1 | TRBJ2-7 | TRBV6-5 | CASKPGQGESYEQYF | TGTGCCAGCAAGCCGGGACAGGGTGAGAGCTACGAGCAGTACTTC
NA | NA | TRBJ2-5 | TRBV25-1 | CASSDPGQQETQYF | TGTGCCAGCAGTGACCCGGGACAACAAGAGACCCAGTACTTC
NA | NA | TRBJ2-1 | TRBV9 | CASSVDQGMNNEQFF | TGTGCCAGCAGCGTAGATCAGGGAATGAACAATGAGCAGTTCTTC